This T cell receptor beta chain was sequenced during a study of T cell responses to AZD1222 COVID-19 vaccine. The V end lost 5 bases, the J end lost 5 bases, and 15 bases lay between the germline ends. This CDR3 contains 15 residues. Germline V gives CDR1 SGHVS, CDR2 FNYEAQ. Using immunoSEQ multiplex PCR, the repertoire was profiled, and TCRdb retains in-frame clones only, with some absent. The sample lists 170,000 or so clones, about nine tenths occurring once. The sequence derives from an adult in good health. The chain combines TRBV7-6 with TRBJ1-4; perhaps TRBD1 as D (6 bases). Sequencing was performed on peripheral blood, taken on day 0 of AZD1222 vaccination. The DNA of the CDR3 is TGTGCCAGCAGCCTACGGACAGAAGAGAATGAAAAACTGTTTTTT. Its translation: CASSLRTEENEKLFF.